A single sample is the source of the 28 T cell receptor beta chains below, sequenced in a study of blood T cell repertoires in COVID-19 (dated by TCRdb to 2018 to 2021). The library was prepared using the immunoSEQ multiplex PCR assay. TCRdb obtained this table from immuneACCESS and retained in-frame rearrangements with V and J assigned. These tables miss some clones; where compared with another copy, unresolved V genes account for less than half of the shortfall, and the remainder is unexplained. The sample includes about 120,000 clones, with 80% to 90% observed a single time. The top ten clones comprise approximately 17% of the sample. The material sequenced was peripheral blood. All receptors come from a woman aged 60 to 75 with acute or convalescent COVID-19.

The chain joins TRBV4-3 to TRBJ2-5, with TRBD1 as a possible D gene (6 bases). This CDR3 is built from 13 residues. Trimming cost V 5 bases and J 5 bases, with 12 bases left between them. The germline V gene has CDR1 LGHNA and CDR2 YSLEER. As DNA, the CDR3 is TGCGCCAGCAGCTCAGGGGTAAGGGAGACCCAGTACTTC. It codes for CASSSGVRETQYF.

This clone was recorded once. The genes are TRBV5-6 and TRBJ1-1, with 10 bases identical to TRBD1. The CDR3 spans 17 residues. Germline V gene data show CDR1 as SGHDT and CDR2 as YYEEEE. J was trimmed by 9 bases and V by 3 bases; bases with no gene match: 17. The CDR3 loop is CASSWSPGQGTQVKAFF. The CDR3 nucleotides read TGTGCCAGCAGCTGGAGTCCGGGACAGGGGACGCAGGTCAAAGCTTTCTTT.

Worth noting for this clone: A far larger clone is a single base away, which makes a read error likely. J is TRBJ1-1 and V is TRBV24-1; no firm D call. CDR1 and CDR2 from the germline V gene are KGHDR and SFDVKD. The CDR3 totals 13 residues. The chain's CDR3 is CATSAGLGTDAFF. The CDR3 bases are TGTGCCACCAGTGCGGGGTTGGGCACTGATGCTTTCTTT.

CDR3 bases: TGTGCCAGCACCTTAGGGTCAGGGGACACCGGGGAGCTGTTTTTT. This translates into CASTLGSGDTGELFF. The chain has TRBV9 and TRBJ2-2, with D possibly TRBD1 on 6 matching bases. The CDR3 spans 15 residues. Trimming took 6 bases from V and 3 from J, leaving 15 bases between them. Per germline, CDR1 SGDLS and CDR2 YYNGEE.

The V and J genes are TRBV18 and TRBJ2-7; 7 nucleotides agree with TRBD1. In germline, CDR1 is KGHSH, CDR2 LQKENI. This CDR3 region has 15 residues. After removal of 2 bases from V and 0 bases from J, the junction contained 4 bases not matched to a gene. In DNA form, the CDR3 reads TGTGCCAGCTCACCATATCGGGACAGCTCCTACGAGCAGTACTTC. Encoded protein: CASSPYRDSSYEQYF.

This clone was observed once. The V gene is TRBV3-1 (or the pseudogene TRBV3-2), the J gene TRBJ2-2; 9 nucleotides match TRBD1. Germline values: CDR1 LGHDT, CDR2 YNNKEL (reference sequence). V lost 3 bases, J lost 3 bases, and 8 bases stayed unmatched. The length of the CDR3 is 17 residues. CDR3 DNA sequence: TGTGCCAGCAGCCAGGAGGGGGACAGGGTTTACACCGGGGAGCTGTTTTTT. Translation: CASSQEGDRVYTGELFF.

This clone has more than one count but fewer than ten. The chain is built from TRBV12-3 or TRBV12-4 and TRBJ2-5; no reliable D call. The ends were cut back, 2 bases at V and 5 bases at J, with 6 bases in the middle. This CDR3 is built from 12 residues. CDR3 amino acids: CASSLILETQYF. DNA of the CDR3: TGTGCCAGCAGTTTAATTCTTGAGACCCAGTACTTC.

This clone has only one observation. The V and J genes are TRBV7-2 and TRBJ2-3; TRBD2 aligns across 10 bases. V trimming: 5 bases; J trimming: 13 bases; junction bases outside the gene matches: 6. Germline V CDR1 and CDR2: SGHTA, FQGNSA. The CDR3 is 12 residues long. The CDR3 reads CASSRSGGPEYF. The CDR3 region has the DNA TGTGCCAGCAGCCGTAGCGGGGGGCCTGAGTATTTT.

The chain carries TRBV12-3 or TRBV12-4 and TRBJ2-2; tentative D call: TRBD1 (6 bases). This CDR3 is built from 13 residues. V lost 5 bases, J lost 13 bases, and 17 bases lay in between. CDR3 residues: CASSTRQAAALFF. For the CDR3, the DNA is TGTGCCAGCAGTACCCGACAGGCCGCGGCGCTGTTTTTT.

This clone came up a few times. The J gene is TRBJ1-1, the V gene TRBV5-5; D gene uncertain. CDR1 and CDR2 (germline): SGHKS, YYEKEE (reference sequence). This CDR3 contains 13 residues. Between the trimmed V and J ends, which lost 6 bases and 5 bases, there was a span of 14 bases. The CDR3 sequence is CASTATGTTEAFF. Written as DNA, the CDR3 is TGTGCCAGCACCGCAACGGGTACGACTGAAGCTTTCTTT.

V usage is TRBV5-4 and J usage is TRBJ1-4, with 7 nucleotides matching TRBD1. J gave up 5 bases and V 1 base, and 2 bases lay outside the gene matches. The germline V gene encodes CDR1 SGHNT and CDR2 YYREEE (reference sequence). The length of the CDR3 is 14 residues. For the CDR3, the DNA is TGTGCCAGCAGCTTGCCGGGACAGAATGAAAAACTGTTTTTT. It is translated as CASSLPGQNEKLFF.

In DNA form, the CDR3 reads TGTGCCAGCAGCACCACTAGCGGGGGGGCCGGGGAGCTGTTTTTT. Encoded protein: CASSTTSGGAGELFF. The V call is TRBV7-7, the J call TRBJ2-2; 13 bases agree with TRBD2. Germline assignment: CDR1 SSHAT and CDR2 FNYEAQ (reference sequence). The V segment lost 5 bases and the J segment 6 bases; nucleotides outside the gene matches: 3. The CDR3 is 15 amino acids.

The chain uses TRBV5-4 and TRBJ1-1; possibly TRBD1 for D (5 bases). The CDR3 length is 13 residues. Trimming stripped 3 bases from V and 6 bases from J, with 12 bases between. Germline V gene data show CDR1 as SGHNT and CDR2 as YYREEE (reference sequence). The CDR3 loop reads CASSWGDRAEAFF. The CDR3 nucleotides read TGTGCCAGCAGCTGGGGGGACCGAGCTGAAGCTTTCTTT.

This clone was found a few times. V and J are TRBV9 and TRBJ2-1, with TRBD1 matching 10 bases. J lost 9 bases, V lost 5 bases, and 11 bases had no gene match. The germline gives CDR1 SGDLS, CDR2 YYNGEE. This CDR3 contains 15 residues. CDR3 region: CASRPGQGDRGEQFF. The CDR3 nucleotides read TGTGCCAGCAGACCTGGACAGGGGGACAGGGGTGAGCAGTTCTTC.

The chain joins TRBV4-1 to TRBJ2-7; tentatively, D is TRBD2 (5 bases). V gave up 0 bases and J gave up 4 bases, with 19 bases separating them. CDR3 length: 17 amino acids. Germline V CDR1 and CDR2: MGHRA, YSYEKL. For the CDR3, the DNA is TGCGCCAGCAGCCAAGAAGGCCGAGCCATGGGAGCATACGAGCAGTACTTC. Translated, it gives CASSQEGRAMGAYEQYF.

Details on this clone: Other DNA variants within this sample encode the same CDR3. The chain has TRBV12-3 or TRBV12-4 and TRBJ1-2; 8 bases are shared with TRBD1. V shed 6 bases and J 4 bases; nucleotides not matched to a gene: 4. The CDR3 is 13 amino acids. The CDR3 loop reads CASSPGQGYGYTF. CDR3 sequence (DNA): TGTGCCAGCAGCCCTGGACAGGGCTATGGCTACACCTTC.

This clone appeared a few times. The chain joins TRBV9 to TRBJ1-1; possibly TRBD1 for D (6 bases). V gave up 0 bases and J gave up 0 bases, with 9 bases separating them. CDR3 length equals 15 residues. Germline V gene data show CDR1 as SGDLS and CDR2 as YYNGEE. As DNA, the CDR3 is TGTGCCAGCAGCGTAGGGGGGCGGCTGAACACTGAAGCTTTCTTT. This translates into CASSVGGRLNTEAFF.

This clone was detected only a few times. The chain joins TRBV5-1 to TRBJ1-1; 10 nucleotides line up with TRBD1. The J segment lost 8 bases and the V segment lost 3 bases, leaving 4 bases of the junction unmatched. CDR3 size: 13 residues. Germline V gives CDR1 SGHRS, CDR2 YFSETQ. In nucleotides, the CDR3 is TGCGCCAGCAGCTCGGGACAGGGGCAGGAAGCTTTCTTT. This sequence encodes CASSSGQGQEAFF.

This clone showed up just once. This chain uses TRBV9 with TRBJ2-7; 7 positions match TRBD1. CDR1 is SGDLS, CDR2 YYNGEE, per germline. The CDR3 has 14 residues. V was pared by 3 bases and J by 2 bases, with 5 bases of the junction left unmatched. CDR3 nucleotide sequence: TGTGCCAGCAGCGGAAGACAGGGACCCTACGAGCAGTACTTC. Amino acid sequence: CASSGRQGPYEQYF.

The V gene is TRBV27, the J gene TRBJ2-7; TRBD1 matches 8 bases. Per germline, CDR1 MNHEY and CDR2 SMNVEV (reference sequence). J gave up 3 bases and V 6 bases, and 7 bases lay outside the gene matches. The CDR3 sequence is 14 residues long. CDR3 region: CASSPRTGSYEQYF. The CDR3 DNA reads TGTGCCAGCAGCCCGCGGACAGGGAGCTACGAGCAGTACTTC.

This clone was seen a few times. The chain combines TRBV7-3 with TRBJ2-2, with 8 nucleotides matching TRBD1. J lost 7 bases, V lost 0 bases, and 4 bases had no gene match. Looked up from germline, CDR1 is SGHTA and CDR2 is FQGTGA. The CDR3 is 15 amino acids. This CDR3 is CASSLTQGAFGELFF. The CDR3 DNA follows: TGTGCCAGCAGCTTAACCCAGGGGGCTTTCGGGGAGCTGTTTTTT.

The V call is TRBV27, the J call TRBJ1-2; D call uncertain. Germline CDR1 MNHEY, CDR2 SMNVEV (reference sequence). The CDR3 extends over 15 amino acids. V was shortened by 1 base and J by 4 bases, with 13 bases between the two germline ends. Here the CDR3 DNA reads TGTGCCAGCAGTTTATTCGGCCTTGGAGCCTATGGCTACACCTTC. This codes for CASSLFGLGAYGYTF.

V gene TRBV27 combines with J gene TRBJ2-2; D call uncertain. Trimming took off 11 bases at V and 10 bases at J, with 5 bases between the two ends. The germline gives CDR1 MNHEY, CDR2 SMNVEV (reference sequence). CDR3 length: 8 residues. The CDR3, as DNA: TGTGCCCGCGAGGAGCTGTTTTTT. Translated, it gives CAREELFF.

This clone was observed a handful of times. The chain couples TRBV19 to TRBJ1-1; TRBD1 is a possible D gene (5 bases). Trimming cost V 3 bases and J 3 bases, with 11 bases left between them. Germline V gives CDR1 LNHDA, CDR2 SQIVND (reference sequence). The CDR3 is made up of 14 amino acids. DNA for the CDR3: TGTGCCAGTAGTATTGGCGGGGGTTACACTGAAGCTTTCTTT. It translates to CASSIGGGYTEAFF.

CDR3 sequence (DNA): TGTGCCAGCAGCTTGGATACCTACAATGAGCAGTTCTTC. As protein: CASSLDTYNEQFF. V is TRBV5-4 and J is TRBJ2-1, with D hard to call. Germline-derived CDR1 and CDR2 are SGHNT and YYREEE (reference sequence). The CDR3 is 13 amino acids. V lost 0 bases, J lost 2 bases, and 3 bases lay in between.

The rearrangement joins TRBV4-3 to TRBJ2-2; tentative D call: TRBD1 (6 bases). Trimming removed 4 bases from V and 3 bases from J, with 12 bases in between. CDR1 LGHNA and CDR2 YSLEER come from the germline V gene. The CDR3 spans 15 residues. CDR3 nucleotide sequence: TGCGCCAGCAGCCCGGGGACAACCTACACCGGGGAGCTGTTTTTT. The encoded protein is CASSPGTTYTGELFF.

This clone was picked up one time. The chain carries TRBV6-1 and TRBJ1-6; a weak D match, TRBD1 (6 bases). V lost 4 bases to trimming and J lost 7 bases, with 17 bases between them. From germline, CDR1 is MNHNS and CDR2 SASEGT. CDR3 length: 16 amino acids. This CDR3 is CASSVSDSRGNSPLHF. The CDR3 DNA follows: TGTGCCAGCAGTGTTTCGGACAGTAGGGGGAATTCACCCCTCCACTTT.

The chain joins TRBV6-5 to TRBJ1-2, with D possibly being TRBD1 (6 bases). The CDR3 loop spans 13 amino acids. From germline, CDR1 is MNHEY and CDR2 SVGAGI. V was pared by 4 bases and J by 3 bases, with 9 bases between. The CDR3 sequence: CASSLDSDYGYTF. Written as DNA, the CDR3 is TGTGCCAGCAGTTTGGACAGCGACTATGGCTACACCTTC.